Below, 11 T cell receptor beta chains from the same sample are listed, as sequenced in a study of shared clonotypes between healthy human individuals (dated by TCRdb to the early 2020s). CD8 naive samples were CD45RO-negative cells positively selected for CCR7, giving a CD45RA+CCR7+ population that excluded TemRA cells. Library generation was performed with the immunoSEQ multiplex PCR assay. Drawn from immuneACCESS, this table holds only the in-frame rearrangements with V and J called that TCRdb kept. Clones are partly lost; checked studies trace under half to an unresolved V gene and leave the rest unexplained. In this sample the table shows nearly 2 million clones, about 95% of which occur a single time. The ten most abundant clones make up roughly 1% of the sample. Sequenced: naive CD8+ T cells sorted from blood. According to the study, the label for this sample's cell subset or site signals: CD45RA+CCR7+. The receptors were sampled from a man between 18 and 35 years old in good health.

The rearrangement uses TRBV11-2 and TRBJ2-1; D is unresolved. Germline V gene sequence: CDR1 SGHAT, CDR2 FQNNGV. This CDR3 has 13 residues. The V end was cut by 2 bases, the J end by 7 bases, with 9 bases between. The CDR3 bases are TGTGCCAGCAGCTTACGTCCTGGGAATGAGCAGTTCTTC. Protein: CASSLRPGNEQFF.

The genes are TRBV2 and TRBJ2-5; TRBD2 agrees at 8 bases. The CDR3 spans 16 residues. With V trimmed by 4 bases and J by 5 bases, 12 bases remained unmatched. Germline values: CDR1 SNHLY, CDR2 FYNNEI. The CDR3, as DNA: TGTGCCAGCAGTGTAAGCGGGGGCCCCCAATTGGAGACCCAGTACTTC. It encodes CASSVSGGPQLETQYF.

This chain uses TRBV30 with TRBJ2-2; TRBD1 matches 7 bases. The CDR3 is made up of 14 amino acids. The germline CDR1 and CDR2 sequences are GTSNPN and SVGIG (reference sequence). The junction had 4 bases not matched to a gene; V was cut back by 1 base and J by 5 bases. The CDR3 sequence is CAWSATGLTGELFF. The CDR3 DNA reads TGTGCCTGGAGTGCGACAGGGCTGACCGGGGAGCTGTTTTTT.

A single count supports this clone. The chain joins TRBV5-1 to TRBJ2-1, with D perhaps matching TRBD1 (6 bases). Trimming cost V 0 bases and J 6 bases, with 13 bases left between them. Germline CDR1 reads SGHRS; CDR2 reads YFSETQ. The CDR3 sequence is 15 residues long. The CDR3 region is CASSLVPGALNEQFF. CDR3 coding DNA: TGCGCCAGCAGCTTGGTACCAGGGGCGCTCAATGAGCAGTTCTTC.

The chain employs TRBV29-1 and TRBJ2-7; 9 nucleotides agree with TRBD1. J was trimmed by 5 bases and V by 6 bases; bases with no gene match: 11. Germline-derived CDR1 and CDR2 are SQVTM and ANQGSEA. The length of the CDR3 is 14 residues. The CDR3 here is CSVPQWGQGDEQYF. The CDR3 DNA reads as TGCAGCGTCCCCCAGTGGGGACAGGGCGACGAGCAGTACTTC.

This clone was recorded a few times. The chain uses TRBV5-4 and TRBJ1-2, with 9 bases that match TRBD1. V lost 4 bases to trimming and J lost 5 bases; unmatched junction nucleotides: 6. The V gene's germline CDR1 is SGHNT and CDR2 YYREEE (reference sequence). The CDR3 covers 14 residues. DNA for the CDR3: TGTGCCAGCAGCCTTTGGACAGGGGAGTATGGCTACACCTTC. Residues: CASSLWTGEYGYTF.

This chain links TRBV19 with TRBJ2-1; 9 bases align to TRBD2. J lost 8 bases, V lost 6 bases, and 11 bases had no gene match. Germline V gene lookup returns CDR1 LNHDA and CDR2 SQIVND (reference sequence). The CDR3 has 15 residues. CDR3 residues: CASRASGVLFDEQFF. The DNA for the CDR3 is TGTGCCAGTAGAGCTAGCGGGGTATTATTCGATGAGCAGTTCTTC. Together with reference TRBV19 and TRBJ2-1, the CDR3 gives the full variable domain: DGGITQSPKYLFRKEGQNVTLSCEQNLNHDAMYWYRQDPGQGLRLIYYSQIVNDFQKGDIAEGYSVSREKKESFPLTVTSAQKNPTAFYLCASRASGVLFDEQFFGPGTRLTVL.

J is TRBJ2-7 and V is TRBV5-4, with D possibly being TRBD1 or TRBD2 (5 bases each). V dropped 2 bases and J dropped 5 bases, with 8 bases sitting between them. This CDR3 has 12 amino acids. The V gene's germline CDR1 is SGHNT and CDR2 YYREEE (reference sequence). This chain's CDR3 is CASSFGDDEQYF. The DNA for the CDR3 is TGTGCCAGCAGCTTTGGGGACGACGAGCAGTACTTC.

The gene calls are TRBV28 and TRBJ1-2; the D gene is possibly TRBD1 (6 bases). Trimming stripped 2 bases from V and 12 bases from J, with 22 bases between. The CDR3 has 15 amino acids. The germline gives CDR1 MDHEN, CDR2 SYDVKM. CDR3 coding DNA: TGTGCCAGCAGTTTAACGGCAGGGGCCCGCCGGGGGGACACCTTC. The encoded protein is CASSLTAGARRGDTF.

This sequence joins TRBV5-6 and TRBJ1-6; D gene unclear. Trimming took off 0 bases at V and 6 bases at J, with 7 bases between the two ends. This CDR3 has 14 residues. The germline CDR1 and CDR2 sequences are SGHDT and YYEEEE. The CDR3 is CASSLEGVNSPLHF. CDR3 nucleotides: TGTGCCAGCAGCTTGGAAGGAGTTAATTCACCCCTCCACTTT. The whole variable domain, remainder taken from reference TRBV5-6 and TRBJ1-6, is DAGVTQSPTHLIKTRGQQVTLRCSPKSGHDTVSWYQQALGQGPQFIFQYYEEEERQRGNFPDRFSGHQFPNYSSELNVNALLLGDSALYLCASSLEGVNSPLHFGNGTRLTVT.

This chain uses TRBV19 with TRBJ1-1; D ambiguous. Germline CDR1 and CDR2: LNHDA and SQIVND (reference sequence). This CDR3 region has 17 residues. Trimming shortened V by 2 bases and J by 0 bases, and 16 bases separated the two germline ends. This CDR3 reads CASSIFLGPLMNTEAFF. The CDR3 DNA follows: TGTGCCAGTAGTATATTTTTGGGCCCTTTGATGAACACTGAAGCTTTCTTT.